The sequence of this TCR beta chain was determined in a study of blood T cell repertoires in COVID-19. Study context: Specimens from acute and convalescent COVID-19 originated in the United States, Italy and Spain. T cells, B-cell-depleted T cells, or PBMCs supplied cDNA or gDNA.

V gave up 10 bases and J gave up 4 bases, with 11 bases separating them. CDR1 and CDR2 (germline): MNHEY, SVGAGI. The CDR3 length is 13 residues. Per the study methods: For nucleated cells, counts were estimated from reference gene primer amplification. Using immunoSEQ multiplex PCR, the repertoire was profiled, and TCRdb retains in-frame clones only, with some absent. V and J calls and clone size are copied from that table; D and trimming were computed from the DNA. The sample carries roughly 290,000 clones, roughly 84% recorded once. The sample comprised peripheral blood. This sequence joins TRBV6-5 and TRBJ2-6; no clear D gene. This clonotype was obtained from a person aged 65 to 85 with COVID-19, enrolled during active disease. CDR3 bases: TGTGCCATCTCAGTCTCCGGGGCCAACGTCCTGACTTTC. Protein product: CAISVSGANVLTF.